Listed below are T cell receptor beta chains from one sample, sequenced in a study of cytomegalovirus exposure and HLA in healthy donors. The method was immunoSEQ multiplex PCR; TCRdb's version includes in-frame clones alone and lacks a portion of them. The sample carries fewer than 250,000 clones, about four fifths recorded once. The sequenced material came from PBMCs. The receptor set was obtained from a male donor in good health and CMV-seropositive. CDR3s include the opening cysteine and the closing phenylalanine or tryptophan. Fields, in order: J gene, V gene, D gene, clone size, CDR3 DNA, CDR3 protein. A D gene is named only where the DNA matches it firmly. Part of the rows lack a size; the others show once, few, many or a class for expanded clones.

>TRBJ2-7|TRBV6-4|.|.
TGTGCCAGCAGTGAACAGGCTGGGTACGAGCAGTACTTC
CASSEQAGYEQYF
>TRBJ1-6|TRBV11-2|.|.
TGTGCCAGCAGCCTACCCGGAGGGGATTCACCCCTCCACTTT
CASSLPGGDSPLHF
>TRBJ2-1|TRBV6-5|.|.
TGTGCCAGCACCGAGAGTTTCAAGGGGCTCAATGAGCAGTTCTTC
CASTESFKGLNEQFF
>TRBJ2-5|TRBV5-8|TRBD2|.
TGTGCCAGCAGCTTGGGGACTAGCGGGAGGGAACAAGAGACCCAGTACTTC
CASSLGTSGREQETQYF
>TRBJ2-3|TRBV7-2|TRBD2|.
TGTGCCAGCAGCTCCGCGGGGGGGCAAGTCAAGACAGATACGCAGTATTTT
CASSSAGGQVKTDTQYF
>TRBJ1-6|TRBV30|.|.
TGTGCCTGGAGTAGGGGAGGCAGTTATAATTCACCCCTCCACTTT
CAWSRGGSYNSPLHF
>TRBJ1-5|TRBV5-6|.|.
TGTGCCAGCAGCTCGGGACAAAGCAATCAGCCCCAGCATTTT
CASSSGQSNQPQHF
>TRBJ2-2|TRBV5-4|TRBD1|.
TGTGCCACCGGGGGGGACAGGGGCCCGGTAGGCGGGGAGCTGTTTTTT
CATGGDRGPVGGELFF
>TRBJ2-3|TRBV27|TRBD2|.
TGTGCCAGCAGTATGCGACTAGCGGGGACCTATACGCAGTATTTT
CASSMRLAGTYTQYF
>TRBJ2-3|TRBV27|.|.
TGTGCCAGCAGTTCTTGGCAGGGGTTCACAGATACGCAGTATTTT
CASSSWQGFTDTQYF
>TRBJ1-2|TRBV28|.|.
TGTGCCAGCAGTTTATTGCTCGGGTCCCGTGGCTACACCTTC
CASSLLLGSRGYTF
>TRBJ2-7|TRBV29-1|.|.
TGCAGCGTTGAAGATCGGGGGGCAGAGCAGTACTTC
CSVEDRGAEQYF
>TRBJ2-3|TRBV20-1|.|.
TGCAGTGCTCCCTTGACAGATACGCAGTATTTT
CSAPLTDTQYF
>TRBJ2-7|TRBV28|.|.
TGTGCCAGCAGTTTATCGACTTCAATCTACGAGCAGTACTTC
CASSLSTSIYEQYF
>TRBJ2-1|TRBV6-1|TRBD1|.
TGTGCCAGCAGTGGCCGGGACAGGGCGACCTACAATGAGCAGTTCTTC
CASSGRDRATYNEQFF
>TRBJ1-4|TRBV18|.|.
TGTGCCAGCTCACCACAAAGCCATAATGAAAAACTGTTTTTT
CASSPQSHNEKLFF
>TRBJ2-3|TRBV5-4|TRBD2|.
TGTGCCAGCAGCTTGGGACTAGCGGGAGGGAGCGATACGCAGTATTTT
CASSLGLAGGSDTQYF
>TRBJ2-3|TRBV4-1|.|.
TGCGCCAGCAGCCCCGCGCGGCCCCCGCTAGGAGATACGCAGTATTTT
CASSPARPPLGDTQYF
>TRBJ2-5|TRBV30|.|once
TGTGCCTGGAGTCCCGCCCAGGAGACCCAGTACTTC
CAWSPAQETQYF
>TRBJ2-7|TRBV5-1|.|once
TGCGCCAGCAGCCGACAGCCCTACGAGCAGTACTTC
CASSRQPYEQYF
>TRBJ2-7|TRBV7-2|TRBD2|.
TGTGCCAGCAGCTCCCGTAGCGGGGGGGGTTACGAGCAGTACTTC
CASSSRSGGGYEQYF
>TRBJ1-2|TRBV6-5|TRBD1|.
TGTGCCAGCGGGGACAGGGGGTACGGCTACACCTTC
CASGDRGYGYTF
>TRBJ1-2|TRBV19|TRBD1|.
TGTGCCAGTAGGACCCTACAGGGGGCGGATGGCTACACCTTC
CASRTLQGADGYTF
>TRBJ1-5|TRBV4-3|.|.
TGCGCCAGCAGCCAAGAGTTCAGTCCTTATCAGCCCCAGCATTTT
CASSQEFSPYQPQHF
>TRBJ2-7|TRBV4-1|TRBD2|once
TGCGCCAGCAGCCAAGGACTAGCGGGATCCTACGAGCAGTACTTC
CASSQGLAGSYEQYF
>TRBJ1-1|TRBV2|.|.
TGTGCCAGCAGTGAAGGCAGAGGGTTCACTGAAGCTTTCTTT
CASSEGRGFTEAFF
>TRBJ1-5|TRBV9|TRBD1|once
TGTGCCCACAGGACAGGGGGCTCGTATCAGCCCCAGCATTTT
CAHRTGGSYQPQHF
>TRBJ2-6|TRBV2|.|few
TGTGCCAGCAGCGGGGAACAATCTGGGGCCAACGTCCTGACTTTC
CASSGEQSGANVLTF
>TRBJ2-3|TRBV19|.|.
TGTGCCAGTAGGCGGGGTTACACAGATACGCAGTATTTT
CASRRGYTDTQYF